This T cell receptor beta chain was identified during a study of T cell responses to AZD1222 COVID-19 vaccine. Study results and caveats: Nearly half of spike-specific TCRs reportedly target variant regions that are unmutated in the B.1.351 and B.1.1.7 variants.

Using immunoSEQ multiplex PCR, the repertoire was profiled, and TCRdb retains in-frame clones only, with some absent. The sample carries roughly 200,000 clones, approximately 90% recorded once. This clone was seen more than once but under ten times. Its antigen is undetermined. The CDR3 runs to 15 residues. Trimming took 0 bases from V and 3 from J, leaving 8 bases between them. Germline CDR1 MNHEY, CDR2 SVGAGI. Sequenced here: peripheral blood, sampled 28 days after the second AZD1222 dose. This chain links TRBV6-5 with TRBJ1-4, with a possible D match to TRBD1 (6 bases). This TCR came from an adult who received the AZD1222 COVID-19 vaccine. CDR3 residues: CASSYSGAANEKLFF. The CDR3 bases are TGTGCCAGCAGTTACTCGGGGGCAGCTAATGAAAAACTGTTTTTT.